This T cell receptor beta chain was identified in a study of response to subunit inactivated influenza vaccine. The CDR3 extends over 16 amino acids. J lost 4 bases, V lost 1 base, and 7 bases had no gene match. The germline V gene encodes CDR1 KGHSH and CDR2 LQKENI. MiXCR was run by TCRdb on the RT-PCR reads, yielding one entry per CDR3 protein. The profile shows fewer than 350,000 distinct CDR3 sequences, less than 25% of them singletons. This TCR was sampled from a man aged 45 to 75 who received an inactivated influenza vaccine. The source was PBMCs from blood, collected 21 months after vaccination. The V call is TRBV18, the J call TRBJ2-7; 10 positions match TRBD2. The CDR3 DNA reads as TGTGCCAGCTCACCACTTTCCGGACTAGCGGCGTACGAGCAGTACTTC. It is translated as CASSPLSGLAAYEQYF.